This T cell receptor (beta chain) was recorded in a study of cytomegalovirus exposure and HLA in healthy donors. Study conclusions and caveats: There were some public TCRs occurring in many donors, but most TCR sequences were rare. The study had only CMV serostatus as immune exposure information.

A word on this clone: Its antigen is still unknown.

The PCR made use of 60 Vbeta and 13 Jbeta primers. TCRdb's copy holds only in-frame clones and misses some; the assay was immunoSEQ multiplex PCR. The sample carries over 85,000 clones, around 78% recorded once. The CDR3 is 14 residues long. Germline V gene data show CDR1 as SGHAT and CDR2 as FQNNGV. Trimming pared 5 bases from V and 9 bases from J, leaving 16 bases between. The receptor's source is a woman aged 30 to 39 in good health and CMV-seronegative. The chain couples TRBV11-2 to TRBJ2-2; D gene uncertain. The sample consisted of PBMCs. DNA for the CDR3: TGTGCCAGCAGCACGCACGTATCTGGCAGGGAGCTGTTTTTT. It is translated as CASSTHVSGRELFF.